These 21 T cell receptor beta chains share one sample of origin, sequenced in a study of T cell repertoires in cytomegalovirus infection. TCRdb reprocessed the reads with MiXCR, giving one entry per CDR3 protein. Here the sample spans 550,000 to 700,000 distinct CDR3 sequences, 40% being singletons. Their cognate antigens are unknown. The sample was cultured PBMCs, taken from culture after CMV antigen stimulation. Every receptor here comes from a human donor in good health (CMV status not recorded). Some clones in this sample may be carry-over from other donors' samples.

The chain's CDR3 is CSARGGGAVYNEQFF. CDR3 DNA: TGCAGTGCTAGAGGTGGGGGGGCCGTGTACAATGAGCAGTTCTTC. The rearrangement links TRBV20-1 to TRBJ2-1; D may be TRBD2 (7 bases). Germline V gene sequence: CDR1 DFQATT, CDR2 SNEGSKA (reference sequence). Trimming took off 1 base at V and 4 bases at J, with 14 bases between the two ends. The CDR3 runs to 15 residues.

The J gene is TRBJ1-4, the V gene TRBV19; 8 positions agree with TRBD1. This CDR3 has 13 residues. Per germline, CDR1 LNHDA and CDR2 SQIVND (reference sequence). Trimming at V came to 5 bases and at J to 7 bases, leaving 3 bases not matched to a gene. The CDR3 loop reads CASSGQGSEKLFF. DNA of the CDR3: TGTGCCAGTAGTGGACAGGGAAGTGAAAAACTGTTTTTT.

This sequence joins TRBV29-1 and TRBJ1-1, with D possibly TRBD1 on 5 matching bases. The CDR3 runs to 13 residues. V shed 6 bases and J shed 4 bases, with 15 bases lying between them. Per the germline V gene, CDR1 is SQVTM and CDR2 is ANQGSEA. CDR3 in amino acids: CSVAKGEGTEAFF. As DNA, the CDR3 is TGCAGCGTCGCAAAAGGGGAGGGCACTGAAGCTTTCTTT.

The chain uses TRBV7-2 and TRBJ2-7; D is possibly TRBD2 (5 bases). Deletions cut 2 bases from V and 5 bases from J, with 13 bases between. This CDR3 comprises 14 residues. Germline V gene lookup returns CDR1 SGHTA and CDR2 FQGNSA. The CDR3 region has the DNA TGTGCCAGCAGCTTATTCCGGGTCGGGAACGAGCAGTACTTC. It yields the protein CASSLFRVGNEQYF.

CDR3 sequence reads: CASSRKQGVNTEAFF. CDR3 nucleotide sequence: TGTGCCAGCAGTCGGAAACAGGGGGTGAACACTGAAGCTTTCTTT. V and J are TRBV28 and TRBJ1-1; 8 nucleotides line up with TRBD1. V gave up 5 bases and J gave up 0 bases; unmatched junction bases: 5. The CDR3 length is 15 residues. Germline-derived CDR1 and CDR2 are MDHEN and SYDVKM.

This clonotype was counted a few times. The chain joins TRBV6-2 or TRBV6-3 to TRBJ2-5; perhaps TRBD2 as D (6 bases). Germline CDR1 MNHEY, CDR2 SVGEGT. Between the trimmed V and J ends, which lost 6 bases and 5 bases, there was a span of 28 bases. The CDR3 sequence is 18 residues long. DNA of the CDR3: TGTGCCAGCAGCACGCCGACGGTAGCGGCCAAAAATTTGGAGACCCAGTACTTC. Protein sequence: CASSTPTVAAKNLETQYF.

This chain joins TRBV6-1 and TRBJ1-5; the match to TRBD1 covers 11 bases. The germline gives CDR1 MNHNS, CDR2 SASEGT. This CDR3 has 16 residues. V dropped 6 bases and J dropped 6; count of bases not matched to a gene: 10. CDR3 in amino acids: CASSVWTGGGGQPQHF. The CDR3 DNA sequence: TGTGCCAGCAGCGTATGGACAGGGGGCGGAGGTCAGCCCCAGCATTTT.

There are a few counts of this clonotype. The rearrangement uses TRBV7-9 and TRBJ2-5; 9 bases align to TRBD2. The CDR3 is made up of 18 amino acids. The J segment lost 2 bases and the V segment lost 1 base, leaving 11 bases of the junction unmatched. Germline V gene data show CDR1 as SEHNR and CDR2 as FQNEAQ (reference sequence). The CDR3 DNA reads TGTGCCAGCAGCTTAGGTCTAGCGGGGACCCGGCCTCAAGAGACCCAGTACTTC. Translating it yields CASSLGLAGTRPQETQYF.

CDR3 DNA sequence: TGTGCCAGCACTATAGGACTAGCGGGAGTCGAGCAGTACTTC. Its protein product is CASTIGLAGVEQYF. The V call is TRBV7-2, the J call TRBJ2-7; 13 bases fit TRBD2. V trimming: 7 bases; J trimming: 6 bases; junction bases outside the gene matches: 6. Per the germline V gene, CDR1 is SGHTA and CDR2 is FQGNSA. CDR3 size: 14 residues.

The chain recombines TRBV20-1 with TRBJ2-3; 10 bases align to TRBD2. CDR1 DFQATT and CDR2 SNEGSKA come from the germline V gene (reference sequence). The J segment lost 2 bases and the V segment lost 6 bases, leaving 5 bases of the junction unmatched. This CDR3 region has 14 residues. CDR3 DNA sequence: TGCAGTGCCGTACTAGCGGGGCCCACAGATACGCAGTATTTT. Its translation is CSAVLAGPTDTQYF.

The J gene is TRBJ2-2, the V gene TRBV12-3 or TRBV12-4; 7 bases are shared with TRBD2. This CDR3 region has 14 residues. V shed 6 bases, J shed 5 bases, and the junction held 6 bases outside the gene matches. The chain's CDR3 is CASSFRTRTGELFF. The CDR3 nucleotides are TGTGCCAGCAGCTTCCGGACTAGGACCGGGGAGCTGTTTTTT.

This sequence joins TRBV6-4 and TRBJ2-1; the D gene is possibly TRBD2 (6 bases). CDR1 is MRHNA and CDR2 is SNTAGT in the germline V gene. Trimming cost V 6 bases and J 9 bases, with 24 bases left between them. The CDR3 contains 16 residues. The CDR3 sequence: CASSQEPGVGSSEQFF. The CDR3 DNA is TGTGCCAGCAGCCAGGAACCGGGGGTCGGGTCTAGTGAGCAGTTCTTC.

The gene calls are TRBV6-2 or TRBV6-3 and TRBJ1-1, with TRBD1 matching 7 bases. V dropped 5 bases and J dropped 0; count of bases not matched to a gene: 15. Germline CDR1 and CDR2: MNHEY and SVGEGT. There are 18 residues in the CDR3. CDR3 in DNA: TGTGCCAGCAGTCCTCCCCCGCGTGCAGGGGGGATGAACACTGAAGCTTTCTTT. Its protein is CASSPPPRAGGMNTEAFF.

The rearrangement uses TRBV4-2 and TRBJ1-2; 11 bases match TRBD1. Germline CDR1 is LGHNA and CDR2 is YNFKEQ. The CDR3 is 15 residues long. The V segment lost 5 bases and the J segment 8 bases; nucleotides outside the gene matches: 10. For the CDR3, the DNA is TGTGCCAGCAGCAAGCCTCCGGACAGGGGGCGCGGCTACACCTTC. Its protein product is CASSKPPDRGRGYTF.

Here the CDR3 reads CASSGGTDSTDTQYF. In DNA form, the CDR3 reads TGTGCCAGCAGCGGGGGGACCGACAGCACAGATACGCAGTATTTT. The chain uses TRBV7-9 and TRBJ2-3; tentatively, D is TRBD2 (6 bases). Germline assignment: CDR1 SEHNR and CDR2 FQNEAQ (reference sequence). This CDR3 spans 15 amino acids. Trimming stripped 5 bases from V and 0 bases from J, with 12 bases between.

This clonotype was found a few times. The chain's CDR3 is CASRVDIRGGYGYTF. The CDR3 bases are TGTGCCAGCAGGGTGGATATTCGGGGAGGCTATGGCTACACCTTC. This chain uses TRBV6-5 with TRBJ1-2, with unresolved D. Germline CDR1 MNHEY, CDR2 SVGAGI. The CDR3 is 15 residues long. Between the trimmed V and J ends, which lost 6 bases and 4 bases, there was a span of 18 bases.

This clonotype was observed a few times. The CDR3 coding sequence is TGTGCCAGCTCCCAAGGACAGGTGAGTCAGCCCCAGCATTTT. This gives the protein CASSQGQVSQPQHF. This rearrangement joins TRBV18 to TRBJ1-5; TRBD1 matches at 7 bases. In germline, CDR1 is KGHSH, CDR2 LQKENI. This CDR3 has 14 amino acids. Unmatched junction bases numbered 8, after V lost 6 bases and J lost 6 bases.

This clonotype was seen only a few times. The chain recombines TRBV20-1 with TRBJ2-7; unclear D gene. This CDR3 comprises 18 residues. CDR1 is DFQATT and CDR2 is SNEGSKA in the germline V gene (reference sequence). Trimming shortened V by 0 bases and J by 3 bases, and 24 bases separated the two germline ends. The CDR3 DNA reads TGCAGTGCTAGAGACAAAGATCTAAGTGCGAGGAGATACTACGAGCAGTACTTC. The encoded protein is CSARDKDLSARRYYEQYF.

The CDR3 DNA reads TGTGCCAGCAGCCCGGGGTGGGTGGACTACCAAGAGACCCAGTACTTC. It yields the protein CASSPGWVDYQETQYF. The chain carries TRBV11-2 and TRBJ2-5; D may be TRBD2 (5 bases). Germline V gene lookup returns CDR1 SGHAT and CDR2 FQNNGV. There are 16 residues in the CDR3. The V end lost 5 bases, the J end lost 0 bases, and 16 bases lay between the germline ends.

The chain links TRBV4-1 to TRBJ2-2; D gene ambiguous. Germline CDR1 and CDR2: MGHRA and YSYEKL. CDR3 length: 13 amino acids. V lost 4 bases to trimming and J lost 6 bases, with 9 bases between them. In nucleotides, the CDR3 is TGCGCCAGCAGCCCCCTTTCTCCCGGGGAGCTGTTTTTT. This gives the protein CASSPLSPGELFF.

This clonotype has only a few counts. This sequence joins TRBV20-1 and TRBJ1-3, with D perhaps TRBD1 (5 bases). Germline V CDR1 and CDR2: DFQATT, SNEGSKA (reference sequence). The CDR3 is 14 residues long. V lost 5 bases, J lost 0 bases, and 11 bases lay in between. As DNA, the CDR3 is TGCAGTGCTTTACGAGGGGTCTCTGGAAACACCATATATTTT. Translation: CSALRGVSGNTIYF.